Given below is one T cell receptor (beta chain) in context. These data are taken from a study of radiation and T cells in renal cell carcinoma. Time point here: blood 2 weeks post-SBRT. The treatment denotes: 15 Gy SBRT to primary tumor, nephrectomy 4 weeks later. V was cut by 2 bases and J by 7 bases, with 9 bases left in between. The CDR3 consists of 12 residues. Germline V CDR1 and CDR2: SGHTS, YDEGEE. Sequencing was performed with immunoSEQ multiplex PCR; in TCRdb, only in-frame clones are kept and a portion is missing. The sample includes some 70,000 clones, about 80% of them seen just once. The source was blood, collected from a patient whose treatment included radiotherapy and nephrectomy. The chain carries TRBV5-8 and TRBJ2-5; D not resolved. The TCR originated in a man aged 60-69 years with renal cell carcinoma. The CDR3 DNA reads TGTGCCAGCAGCTTTCGGCAGCGGACCCAGTACTTC. Translating it yields CASSFRQRTQYF.